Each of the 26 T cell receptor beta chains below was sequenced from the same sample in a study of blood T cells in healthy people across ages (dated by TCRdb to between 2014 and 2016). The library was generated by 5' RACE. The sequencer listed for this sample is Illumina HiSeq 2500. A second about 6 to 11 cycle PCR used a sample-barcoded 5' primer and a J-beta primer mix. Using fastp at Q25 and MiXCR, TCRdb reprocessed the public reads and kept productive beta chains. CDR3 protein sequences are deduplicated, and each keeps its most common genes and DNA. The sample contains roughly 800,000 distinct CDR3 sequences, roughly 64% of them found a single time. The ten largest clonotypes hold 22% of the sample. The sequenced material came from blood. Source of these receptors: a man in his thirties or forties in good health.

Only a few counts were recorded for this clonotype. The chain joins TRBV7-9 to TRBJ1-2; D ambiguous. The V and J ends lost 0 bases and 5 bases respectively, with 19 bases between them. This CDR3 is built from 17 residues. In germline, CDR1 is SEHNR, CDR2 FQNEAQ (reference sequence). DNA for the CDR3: TGTGCCAGCAGCTTAGCCCGGACGGGCCTATGGGGTTATGGCTACACCTTC. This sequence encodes CASSLARTGLWGYGYTF.

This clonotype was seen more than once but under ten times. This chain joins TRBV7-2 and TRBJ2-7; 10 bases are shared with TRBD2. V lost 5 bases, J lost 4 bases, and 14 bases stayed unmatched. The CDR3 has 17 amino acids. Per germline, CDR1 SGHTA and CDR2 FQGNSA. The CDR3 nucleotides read TGTGCCAGCAGCACCGAAGGGGCTAGCGGGGGTGTTTACGAGCAGTACTTC. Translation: CASSTEGASGGVYEQYF. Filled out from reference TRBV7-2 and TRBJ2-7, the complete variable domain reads GAGVSQSPSNKVTEKGKDVELRCDPISGHTALYWYRQSLGQGLEFLIYFQGNSAPDKSGLPSDRFSAERTGGSVSTLTIQRTQQEDSAVYLCASSTEGASGGVYEQYFGPGTRLTVT.

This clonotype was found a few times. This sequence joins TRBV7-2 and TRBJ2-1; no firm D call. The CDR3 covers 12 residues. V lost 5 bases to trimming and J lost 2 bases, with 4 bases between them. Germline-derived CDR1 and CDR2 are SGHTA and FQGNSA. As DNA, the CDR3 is TGTGCCAGCAGCGGGGCCTACAATGAGCAGTTCTTC. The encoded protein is CASSGAYNEQFF.

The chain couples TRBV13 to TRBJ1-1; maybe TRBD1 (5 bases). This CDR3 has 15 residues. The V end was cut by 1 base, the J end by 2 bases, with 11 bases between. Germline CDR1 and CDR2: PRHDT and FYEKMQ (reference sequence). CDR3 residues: CASSLAQGGNTEAFF. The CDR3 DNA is TGTGCCAGCAGCTTAGCTCAGGGAGGTAACACTGAAGCTTTCTTT.

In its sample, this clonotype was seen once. CDR3 region: CASSFNYGTDYGYTF. The CDR3 DNA follows: TGTGCCAGCAGTTTCAACTATGGGACGGACTATGGCTACACCTTC. The chain uses TRBV6-5 and TRBJ1-2; a possible D gene is TRBD1 (5 bases). The germline V gene has CDR1 MNHEY and CDR2 SVGAGI. V dropped 4 bases and J dropped 3 bases, with 15 bases sitting between them. This CDR3 has 15 amino acids.

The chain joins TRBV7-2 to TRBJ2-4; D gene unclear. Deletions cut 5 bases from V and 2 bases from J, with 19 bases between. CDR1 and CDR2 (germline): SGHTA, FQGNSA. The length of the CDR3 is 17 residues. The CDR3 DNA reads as TGTGCCAGCAGCCCCCGCTACGAGCCACCCCCCAAAAACATTCAGTACTTC. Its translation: CASSPRYEPPPKNIQYF.

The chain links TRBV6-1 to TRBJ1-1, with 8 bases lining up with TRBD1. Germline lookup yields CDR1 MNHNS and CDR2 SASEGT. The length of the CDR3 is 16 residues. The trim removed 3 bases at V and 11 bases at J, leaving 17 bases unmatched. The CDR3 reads CASSEPPGQGGRAAFF. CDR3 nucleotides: TGTGCCAGCAGTGAGCCTCCCGGACAGGGCGGTCGTGCGGCTTTCTTT.

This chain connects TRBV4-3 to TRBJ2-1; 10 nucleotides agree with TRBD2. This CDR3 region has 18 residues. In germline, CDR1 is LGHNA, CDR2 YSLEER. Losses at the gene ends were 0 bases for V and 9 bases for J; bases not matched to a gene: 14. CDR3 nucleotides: TGCGCCAGCAGCCAAGATAGTCCAAGTGAGCGGGAGGGGGGTGAGCAGTTCTTC. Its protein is CASSQDSPSEREGGEQFF.

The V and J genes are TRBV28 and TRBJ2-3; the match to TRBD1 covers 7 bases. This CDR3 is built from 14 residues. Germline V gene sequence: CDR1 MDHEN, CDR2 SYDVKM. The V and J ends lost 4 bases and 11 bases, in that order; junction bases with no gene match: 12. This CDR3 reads CASSSATGTRGQYF. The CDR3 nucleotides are TGTGCCAGCAGTTCGGCGACAGGGACACGCGGGCAGTATTTT.

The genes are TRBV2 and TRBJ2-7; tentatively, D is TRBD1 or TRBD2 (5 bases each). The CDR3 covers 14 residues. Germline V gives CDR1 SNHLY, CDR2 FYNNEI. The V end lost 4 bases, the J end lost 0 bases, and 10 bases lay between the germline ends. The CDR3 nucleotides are TGTGCCAGCAGTGGAGCAGGGAGCTCCTACGAGCAGTACTTC. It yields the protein CASSGAGSSYEQYF.

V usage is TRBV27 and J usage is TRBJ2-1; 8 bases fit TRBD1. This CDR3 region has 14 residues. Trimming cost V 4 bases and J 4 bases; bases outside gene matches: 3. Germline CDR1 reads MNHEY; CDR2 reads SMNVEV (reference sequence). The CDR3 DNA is TGTGCCAGCAGTTCCGGGACAGGTTACAATGAGCAGTTCTTC. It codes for CASSSGTGYNEQFF.

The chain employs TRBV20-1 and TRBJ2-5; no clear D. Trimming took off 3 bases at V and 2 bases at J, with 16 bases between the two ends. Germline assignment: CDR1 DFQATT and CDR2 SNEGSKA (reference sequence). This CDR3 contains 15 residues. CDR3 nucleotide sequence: TGCAGTGCTAGGGGCTTTCGCTACCAACAAGAGACCCAGTACTTC. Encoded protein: CSARGFRYQQETQYF.

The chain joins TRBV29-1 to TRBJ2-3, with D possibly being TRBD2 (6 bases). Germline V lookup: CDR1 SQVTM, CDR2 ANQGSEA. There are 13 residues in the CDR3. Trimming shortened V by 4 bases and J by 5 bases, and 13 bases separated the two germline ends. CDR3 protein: CSVAEGLGDTQYF. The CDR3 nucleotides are TGCAGCGTTGCGGAGGGACTCGGAGATACGCAGTATTTT.

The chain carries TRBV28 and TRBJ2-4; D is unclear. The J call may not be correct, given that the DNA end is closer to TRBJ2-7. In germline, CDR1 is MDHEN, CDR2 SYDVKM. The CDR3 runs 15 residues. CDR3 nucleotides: TGTGCCAGCATCCCAAGGACCGACCGAACCTACGAGCAGTACTTC. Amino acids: CASIPRTDRTYEQYF.

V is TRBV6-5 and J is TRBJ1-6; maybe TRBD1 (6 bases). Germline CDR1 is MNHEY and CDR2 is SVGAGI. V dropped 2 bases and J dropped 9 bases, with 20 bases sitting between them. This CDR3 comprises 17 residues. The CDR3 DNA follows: TGTGCCAGCAGTTACAGCCGGGACACCGGTTCCGGTTCACCCCTCCACTTT. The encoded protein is CASSYSRDTGSGSPLHF.

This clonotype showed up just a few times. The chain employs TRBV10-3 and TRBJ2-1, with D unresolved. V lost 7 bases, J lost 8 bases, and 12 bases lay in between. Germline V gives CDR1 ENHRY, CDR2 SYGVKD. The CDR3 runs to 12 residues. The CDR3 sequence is CAITAGSDEQFF. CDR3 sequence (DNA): TGTGCCATCACGGCAGGATCGGATGAGCAGTTCTTC.

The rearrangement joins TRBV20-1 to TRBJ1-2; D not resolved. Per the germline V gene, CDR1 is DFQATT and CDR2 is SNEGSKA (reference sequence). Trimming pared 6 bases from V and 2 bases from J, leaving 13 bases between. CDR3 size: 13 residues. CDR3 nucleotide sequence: TGCAGTGCCCGAACGGAGGAGAACTATGGCTACACCTTC. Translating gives CSARTEENYGYTF.

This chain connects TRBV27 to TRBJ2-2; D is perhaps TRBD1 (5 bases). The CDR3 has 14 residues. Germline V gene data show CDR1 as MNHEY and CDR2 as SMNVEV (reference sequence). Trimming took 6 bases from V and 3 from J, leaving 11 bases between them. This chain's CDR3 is CASSPRGDTGELFF. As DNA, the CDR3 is TGTGCCAGCAGCCCAAGGGGCGACACCGGGGAGCTGTTTTTT.

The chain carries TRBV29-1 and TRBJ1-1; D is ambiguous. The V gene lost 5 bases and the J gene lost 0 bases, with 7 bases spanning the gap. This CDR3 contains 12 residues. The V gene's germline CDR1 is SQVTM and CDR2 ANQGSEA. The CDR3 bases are TGCAGCGTTTCCCCCATGAACACTGAAGCTTTCTTT. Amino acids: CSVSPMNTEAFF. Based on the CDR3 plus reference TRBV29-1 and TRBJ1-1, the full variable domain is SAVISQKPSRDICQRGTSLTIQCQVDSQVTMMFWYRQQPGQSLTLIATANQGSEATYESGFVIDKFPISRPNLTFSTLTVSNMSPEDSSIYLCSVSPMNTEAFFGQGTRLTVV.

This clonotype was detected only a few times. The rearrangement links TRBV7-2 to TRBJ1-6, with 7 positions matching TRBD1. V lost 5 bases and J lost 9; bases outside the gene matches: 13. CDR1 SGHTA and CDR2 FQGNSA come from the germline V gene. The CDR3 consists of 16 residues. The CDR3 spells CASSRLQGGASSPLHF. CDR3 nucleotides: TGTGCCAGCAGCCGCCTGCAGGGGGGGGCAAGTTCACCCCTCCACTTT.

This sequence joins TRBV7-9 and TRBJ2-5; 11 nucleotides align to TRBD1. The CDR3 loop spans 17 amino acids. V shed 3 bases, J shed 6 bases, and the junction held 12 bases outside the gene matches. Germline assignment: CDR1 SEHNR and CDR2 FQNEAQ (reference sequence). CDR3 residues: CASSFAQAGTGGQTQYF. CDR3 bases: TGTGCCAGCAGCTTTGCGCAAGCCGGGACAGGGGGGCAGACCCAGTACTTC.

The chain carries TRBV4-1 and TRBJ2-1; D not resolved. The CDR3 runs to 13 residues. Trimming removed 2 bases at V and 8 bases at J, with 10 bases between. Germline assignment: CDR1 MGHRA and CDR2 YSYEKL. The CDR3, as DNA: TGCGCCAGCAGCCAAATCTCCTTCTATGAGCAGTTCTTC. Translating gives CASSQISFYEQFF.

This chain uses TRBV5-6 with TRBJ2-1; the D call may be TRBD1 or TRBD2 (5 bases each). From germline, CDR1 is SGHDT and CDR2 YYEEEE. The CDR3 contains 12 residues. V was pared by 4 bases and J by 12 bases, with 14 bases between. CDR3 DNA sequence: TGTGCCAGCAGCCTACCAGGTGGGACGCAGTTCTTC. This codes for CASSLPGGTQFF. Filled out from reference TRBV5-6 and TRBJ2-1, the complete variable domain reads DAGVTQSPTHLIKTRGQQVTLRCSPKSGHDTVSWYQQALGQGPQFIFQYYEEEERQRGNFPDRFSGHQFPNYSSELNVNALLLGDSALYLCASSLPGGTQFFGPGTRLTVL.

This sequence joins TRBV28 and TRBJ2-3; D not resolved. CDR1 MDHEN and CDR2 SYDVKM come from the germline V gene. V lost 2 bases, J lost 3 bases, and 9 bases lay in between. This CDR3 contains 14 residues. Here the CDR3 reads CASSLVRRTDTQYF. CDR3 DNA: TGTGCCAGCAGTTTAGTGCGGCGAACAGATACGCAGTATTTT.

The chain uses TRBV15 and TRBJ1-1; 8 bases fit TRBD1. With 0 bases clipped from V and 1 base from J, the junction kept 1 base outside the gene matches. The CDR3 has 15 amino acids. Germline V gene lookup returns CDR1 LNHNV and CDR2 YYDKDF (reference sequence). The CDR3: CATSREGTGNTEAFF. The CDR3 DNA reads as TGTGCCACCAGCAGAGAAGGGACAGGGAACACTGAAGCTTTCTTT.

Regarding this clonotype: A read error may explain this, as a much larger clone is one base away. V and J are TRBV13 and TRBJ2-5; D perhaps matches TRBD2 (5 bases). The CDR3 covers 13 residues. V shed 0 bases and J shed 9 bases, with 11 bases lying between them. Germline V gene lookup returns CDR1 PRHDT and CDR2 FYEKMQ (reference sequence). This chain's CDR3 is CASSLGGLEAQYF. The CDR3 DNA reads TGTGCCAGCAGCTTAGGTGGGTTGGAGGCCCAGTACTTC.